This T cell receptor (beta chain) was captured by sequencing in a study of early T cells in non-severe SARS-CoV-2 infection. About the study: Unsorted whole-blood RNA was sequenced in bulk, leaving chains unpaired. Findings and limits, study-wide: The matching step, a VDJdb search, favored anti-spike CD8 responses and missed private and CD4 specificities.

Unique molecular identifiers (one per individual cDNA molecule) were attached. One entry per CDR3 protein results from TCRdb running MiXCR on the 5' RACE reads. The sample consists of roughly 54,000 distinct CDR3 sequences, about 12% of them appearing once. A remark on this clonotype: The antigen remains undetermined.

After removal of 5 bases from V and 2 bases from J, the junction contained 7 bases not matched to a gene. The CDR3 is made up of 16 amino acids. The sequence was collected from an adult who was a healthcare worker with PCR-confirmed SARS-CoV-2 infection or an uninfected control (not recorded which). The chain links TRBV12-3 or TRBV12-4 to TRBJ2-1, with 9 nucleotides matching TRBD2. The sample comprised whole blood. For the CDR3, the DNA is TGTGCCAGCAGTCTTAGCGGGAGACTCACCTACAATGAGCAGTTCTTC. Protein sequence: CASSLSGRLTYNEQFF.